This paragraph covers one T cell receptor (beta chain) sequence. Its recognized antigen is unknown. Qualities for individual bases were not recorded, and no much larger clone is one base off. The method behind the library was 5' RACE. A second PCR of about 6 to 11 cycles was performed with a sample-barcoded 5' primer and a J-beta primer mix. Each TCR beta cDNA molecule received a unique molecular identifier from a template-switch 5' adaptor carrying 12 random nucleotides. At least 2.5 million CDR3-containing paired-end reads were obtained from each sample. The Mint cDNA synthesis kit, primed by a TRBC-specific oligonucleotide, was used to synthesize first-strand cDNA from all RNA. Following uracil-DNA glycosylase treatment, all cDNA underwent a first 18-cycle PCR with the universal primers M1SS and BC2_uni_R. In the paper's pipeline: For normalization, 1 million high-quality reads were randomly selected from each sample, with every read carrying a distinct molecular identifier. Instead of being binned into consensus sequences, reads that shared molecular identifiers were thrown out. MiTCR, run with a Q25 quality threshold and the strictest error-elimination algorithm, handled CDR3 identification, clonotype clustering and error correction. Lower-bound total TCR beta diversity was estimated with a nonparametric unseen species model using Euler transformation. TCRdb applied fastp at Q25 and MiXCR to the public reads, then kept only in-frame beta chains. Records with the same CDR3 protein are collapsed into one entry carrying the most frequent genes and DNA. TCRdb's processing, not the authors', yielded these V and J calls. In this sample the table shows some 1.8 million distinct CDR3 sequences, about 39% of which occur a single time. The biggest ten clones account for approximately 22% of the sample.

The approximately 40 donors, aged 6 to 90 years, were systemically healthy Caucasian individuals from Russia. Each donor gave ten milliliters of peripheral blood, collected into EDTA-treated Vacutainer tubes. Ficoll-Paque density-gradient centrifugation was used to isolate PBMCs, with at least 6.5 million per sample. Trizol reagent was used to extract total RNA from PBMCs, with at least 5.5 micrograms per sample. Naive CD45RAhigh/CD27high T cell percentages were measured by flow cytometry on a PBMC aliquot from every donor. The source of the sample is a study of blood T cells in healthy people across ages (dated by TCRdb to the mid-2010s). For the wider study: In model experiments, roughly one uniquely barcoded TCR beta cDNA molecule per two T cells was captured by template switching. Using deep sequencing normalized with unique cDNA molecular identifiers, the study measured how TCR beta repertoire diversity changes with age. To avoid experimental bias, donors of different ages were spread randomly across the sequencing lanes. Four age groups were formed from the donors: young (average 16 years), middle-aged (approximately 41), aged (approximately 60) and long-lived (more than 75). Using the same blood draw, the study looked at two additional independent replicas of 1 million unique cDNA reads for two donors, one aged 18 to 30 and the other aged 80 or older. Study-wide findings and limitations: Because the CMV infection status of the donors was unknown, age-related changes in expanded clonotypes may potentially have been confounded. Estimates of total diversity from one million sequenced T cells were regarded as lower bounds and underestimates. Compared with the aged group, the long-lived group had more naive CD4+ T cells, fewer expanded clones and increased TCR diversity, a pattern suggesting age selection. Bulk unsorted PBMC profiling prevented conclusive comparison of naive and antigen-experienced compartments. Observed TCR beta diversity per million T cells fell roughly linearly with age, and a significant reduction was already apparent by age about 38. Observed TCR beta diversity correlated strongly with the percentage of naive T cells measured by flow cytometry.

V is clipped by 1 base and J by 1 base, and the sequence between their germline boundaries is 9 bases long. CDR1 and CDR2 (LNHNV, YYDKDF) derive from the germline V gene (reference sequence). The CDR3 goes from the cysteine to the phenylalanine over 15 residues. Of all the DNA, just the CDR3 is kept, 45 bases in frame from base 1. The clonotype comes from a human donor in good health. This chain joins TRBV15 to TRBJ2-3, and possibly TRBD1, on 5 matching bases. Sequencing was done on a sample of blood. The base sequence is TGTGCCACCAGCAGAGTTCAACAGGGCACAGATACGCAGTATTTT. Translation gives CATSRVQQGTDTQYF.